The 13 T cell receptor beta chains below were found in one sample sequenced in a study of T cells in Graves' hyperthyroidism and ophthalmopathy (dated by TCRdb to 2018 to 2020). Libraries were made using multiplex PCR. Sequencer: Illumina HiSeq 2000. The TCR beta CDR3 regions were amplified from the RNA transcripts. A first-round RT-PCR of the TCR CDR3 used the HTBI primer set with the Qiagen OneStep RT-PCR kit. In TCRdb, the public reads were trimmed at Q25 with fastp and aligned with MiXCR, with productive beta chains retained. Every distinct CDR3 protein forms one entry, paired with its most common genes and DNA. The sample has more than 500,000 distinct CDR3 sequences on record, under 20% of them singletons. The ten largest clones capture approximately 3.8% of the sample. Sequencing was performed on blood. These TCRs come from a woman in her twenties or thirties with Graves' hyperthyroidism.

This clonotype was observed many times. The rearrangement uses TRBV28 and TRBJ2-5; 9 nucleotides match TRBD2. Germline CDR1 is MDHEN and CDR2 is SYDVKM. The CDR3 runs 15 residues. V was clipped by 7 bases and J by 4 bases; unmatched bases: 10. The CDR3 coding sequence is TGTGCCAGCACCCCCTTAGCGGGAGCGGTAGAGACCCAGTACTTC. Protein sequence: CASTPLAGAVETQYF.

This clonotype was seen a few times. The chain employs TRBV5-1 and TRBJ2-7; 7 bases align to TRBD1. The CDR3 loop spans 14 amino acids. With V trimmed by 6 bases and J by 4 bases, 10 bases remained unmatched. Germline CDR1 and CDR2: SGHRS and YFSETQ. CDR3 loop: CASKQWTGPYEQYF. The CDR3, as DNA: TGCGCCAGCAAGCAATGGACAGGACCTTACGAGCAGTACTTC. The full variable domain, with the rest looked up from reference TRBV5-1 and TRBJ2-7, is KAGVTQTPRYLIKTRGQQVTLSCSPISGHRSVSWYQQTPGQGLQFLFEYFSETQRNKGNFPGRFSGRQFSNSRSEMNVSTLELGDSALYLCASKQWTGPYEQYFGPGTRLTVT.

This clonotype was counted many times. V gene TRBV12-3 or TRBV12-4 combines with J gene TRBJ2-5, with 14 bases matching TRBD2. CDR3 length: 16 residues. V shed 1 base and J 3 bases; nucleotides not matched to a gene: 1. DNA of the CDR3: TGTGCCAGCAGTTTAGAGGGACTAGCGGGGGAAGAGACCCAGTACTTC. Translation: CASSLEGLAGEETQYF.

This clonotype was counted a few times. The chain is built from TRBV20-1 and TRBJ2-2; 8 bases fit TRBD1. Germline CDR1 is DFQATT and CDR2 is SNEGSKA (reference sequence). The CDR3 consists of 16 residues. V dropped 6 bases and J dropped 4; count of bases not matched to a gene: 13. As DNA, the CDR3 is TGCAGTGCAGAGTACCGGGACAGGCCTCTCACCGGGGAGCTGTTTTTT. This encodes CSAEYRDRPLTGELFF.

The chain combines TRBV10-3 with TRBJ1-2; 11 positions agree with TRBD1. Per the germline V gene, CDR1 is ENHRY and CDR2 is SYGVKD. The trim removed 2 bases at V and 4 bases at J, leaving 3 bases unmatched. The CDR3 totals 15 residues. CDR3 amino acids: CAISEGDRGIYGYTF. CDR3 DNA sequence: TGTGCCATCAGTGAGGGGGACAGGGGGATCTATGGCTACACCTTC.

This clonotype was detected ten times or more. The J gene is TRBJ2-3, the V gene TRBV27; the D gene is possibly TRBD2 (6 bases). V shed 8 bases and J shed 2 bases, with 14 bases lying between them. Germline V gives CDR1 MNHEY, CDR2 SMNVEV (reference sequence). This CDR3 comprises 14 residues. DNA for the CDR3: TGTGCCAGCGGACGGCGGGGATTCACAGATACGCAGTATTTT. This sequence encodes CASGRRGFTDTQYF.

A note on this clonotype: One end of the junction does not line up with germline, which may come from a read error. V gene TRBV5-5 combines with J gene TRBJ2-4; D might be TRBD2 (7 bases). This CDR3 contains 18 residues. Germline lookup yields CDR1 SGHKS and CDR2 YYEKEE (reference sequence). Here the CDR3 DNA reads TGTGCCTGCAGCTTGCCCCTTGGGAGGGGGACCCGAGGGAACATTCAGTACTTC. Amino acids: CACSLPLGRGTRGNIQYF.

This clonotype was seen ten or more times. CDR3 residues: CASSEKGRVYF. The CDR3 region has the DNA TGTGCCAGCAGTGAGAAGGGGAGGGTTTACTTC. The rearrangement joins TRBV2 to TRBJ2-5; 7 nucleotides line up with TRBD2. The CDR3 covers 11 residues. V lost 3 bases and J lost 14; bases outside the gene matches: 6. CDR1 is SNHLY, CDR2 FYNNEI, per germline.

In its sample, this clonotype was seen many times. This chain links TRBV7-2 with TRBJ2-3, with a tentative D call TRBD2 (6 bases). CDR3 length equals 14 residues. V shed 5 bases and J shed 5 bases, with 14 bases lying between them. Germline V CDR1 and CDR2: SGHTA, FQGNSA. The CDR3 coding sequence is TGTGCCAGCAGCCCACGGAGGGCCCAAGATACGCAGTATTTT. Translation: CASSPRRAQDTQYF.

The sample holds a few counts of this clonotype. J is TRBJ2-3 and V is TRBV3-1; the D gene could be TRBD1 or TRBD2 (5 bases each). V was pared by 2 bases and J by 0 bases, with 12 bases between. Germline CDR1 reads LGHDT; CDR2 reads YNNKEL (reference sequence). This CDR3 region has 16 residues. CDR3: CASSQRGAASTDTQYF. The CDR3 DNA is TGTGCCAGCAGCCAAAGAGGGGCCGCTAGCACAGATACGCAGTATTTT.

The chain joins TRBV6-1 to TRBJ1-4, with 11 nucleotides matching TRBD1. The CDR3 is 14 residues long. Trimming took 7 bases from V and 10 from J; bases not matched to a gene: 8. Per germline, CDR1 MNHNS and CDR2 SASEGT. CDR3 loop: CASTWTGGPSKLFF. DNA for the CDR3: TGTGCCAGCACTTGGACAGGGGGCCCGTCAAAACTGTTTTTT.

This clonotype was seen a handful of times. The chain is built from TRBV29-1 and TRBJ1-2; weak D call: TRBD1 (6 bases). Trimming left V 7 bases short and J 4 bases short, with 22 bases between. Germline loops: CDR1 SQVTM, CDR2 ANQGSEA. CDR3 size: 15 residues. CDR3 amino acids: CSAGGVSGGGYGYTF. Here the CDR3 DNA reads TGCAGCGCGGGGGGCGTTTCCGGGGGTGGCTATGGCTACACCTTC.

This sequence joins TRBV25-1 and TRBJ1-2; TRBD1 might be the D (5 bases). This CDR3 is 18 amino acids long. Germline V gene sequence: CDR1 MGHDK, CDR2 SYGVNS. Between the trimmed V and J ends, which lost 0 bases and 7 bases, there was a span of 24 bases. This CDR3 is CASSEYNPGHWGVGGYTF. The DNA for the CDR3 is TGTGCCAGCAGTGAATATAACCCCGGGCATTGGGGCGTAGGTGGCTACACCTTC.